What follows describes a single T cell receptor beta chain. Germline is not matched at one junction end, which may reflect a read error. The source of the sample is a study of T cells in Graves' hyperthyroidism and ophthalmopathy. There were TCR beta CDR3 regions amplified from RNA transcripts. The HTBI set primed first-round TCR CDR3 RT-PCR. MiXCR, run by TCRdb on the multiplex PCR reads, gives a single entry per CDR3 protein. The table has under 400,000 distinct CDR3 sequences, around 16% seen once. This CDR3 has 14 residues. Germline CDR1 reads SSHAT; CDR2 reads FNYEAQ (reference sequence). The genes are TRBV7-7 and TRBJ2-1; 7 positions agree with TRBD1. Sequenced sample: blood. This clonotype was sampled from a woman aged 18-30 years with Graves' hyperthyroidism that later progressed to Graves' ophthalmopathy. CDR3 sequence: CASSRTGNYNEQFF. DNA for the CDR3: TGTGCTAGCAGTCGGACAGGAAATTACAATGAGCAGTTCTTC. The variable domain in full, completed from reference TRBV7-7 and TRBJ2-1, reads GAGVSQSPRYKVTKRGQDVTLRCDPISSHATLYWYQQALGQGPEFLTYFNYEAQPDKSGLPSDRFSAERPEGSISTLTIQRTEQRDSAMYRCASSRTGNYNEQFFGPGTRLTVL.